This T cell receptor (beta chain) was sequenced for a study of sequential checkpoint blockade in melanoma. Study background: Patients were randomized 1:1 to nivolumab-then-ipilimumab or ipilimumab-then-nivolumab first-line.

This sample's treatment: randomized to nivolumab then ipilimumab (arm A) or the reverse (arm B). From thawed PBMCs, live CD3+CD8+ cells negative for CD19 and CD56 were sorted. Repertoires were generated with immunoSEQ multiplex PCR, while TCRdb's copy carries only in-frame clones and drops some. Altogether roughly 9,800 clones are present, roughly 75% being singletons, with the ten largest covering over 10%. The sample consisted of CD8+ T cells sorted from blood (inferred from file names), taken from a patient given nivolumab and ipilimumab in sequence. This sequence was found in a human donor with melanoma.

CDR3 coding DNA: TGTGCCAGCAGTATCCGGGACAGGGTTTACGAGCAGTACTTC. Protein: CASSIRDRVYEQYF. The V call is TRBV27, the J call TRBJ2-7; 9 bases map to TRBD1. Germline-derived CDR1 and CDR2 are MNHEY and SMNVEV (reference sequence). The V and J ends lost 5 bases and 4 bases, in that order; junction bases with no gene match: 6. This CDR3 spans 14 amino acids.